This T cell receptor (beta chain) is drawn from a study of shared clonotypes between healthy human individuals. The data were produced by immunoSEQ multiplex PCR, yet TCRdb's version contains in-frame clones alone and is incomplete. The sample consists of millions of clones, 85% to 95% of them appearing once. On this clone itself: Its specificity is not known. In the same sample, other DNA sequences code for this CDR3.

Whole-study results and caveats: It was anticipated that sequencing depth would influence how many clonotypes donors shared. Around 5% of naive CD4 clonotypes were shared across several donors.

The receptor was isolated from a man younger than 35 in good health. Sequenced sample: naive CD4+ T cells sorted from blood. Documented subset: CD45RA+ positively selected.

The CDR3 sequence: CASSRVGTEAFF. The CDR3 DNA is TGTGCCAGCAGCAGGGTTGGAACTGAAGCTTTCTTT. The chain carries TRBV6-1 and TRBJ1-1, with D perhaps TRBD1 (5 bases). The germline CDR1 and CDR2 sequences are MNHNS and SASEGT. CDR3 length: 12 amino acids. V gave up 6 bases and J gave up 5 bases, with 10 bases separating them.